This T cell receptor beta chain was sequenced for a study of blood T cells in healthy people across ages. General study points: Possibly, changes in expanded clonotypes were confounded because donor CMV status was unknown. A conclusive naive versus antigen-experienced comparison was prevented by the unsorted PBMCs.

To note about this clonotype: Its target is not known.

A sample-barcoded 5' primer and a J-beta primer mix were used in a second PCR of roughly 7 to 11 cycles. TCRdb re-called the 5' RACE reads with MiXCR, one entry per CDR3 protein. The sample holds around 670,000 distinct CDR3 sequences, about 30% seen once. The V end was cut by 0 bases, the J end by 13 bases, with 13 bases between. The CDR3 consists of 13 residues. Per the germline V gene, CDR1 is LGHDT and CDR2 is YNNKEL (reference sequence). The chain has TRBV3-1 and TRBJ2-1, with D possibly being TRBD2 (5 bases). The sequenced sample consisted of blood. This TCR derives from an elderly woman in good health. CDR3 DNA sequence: TGTGCCAGCAGCCAAGATCTTGGGGAGACCCAGTTCTTC. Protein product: CASSQDLGETQFF.